A selection of T cell receptor beta chains follows, all from one sample in a study of blood T cell repertoires in COVID-19. Generated by immunoSEQ multiplex PCR, the TCRdb table keeps only in-frame clones and is missing some. Among around 190,000 clones listed, around 84% were seen once. Sample: peripheral blood. The receptors derive from a human donor in a cohort sampled during active COVID-19. The CDR3 runs from the conserved cysteine through the conserved F or W. The D gene is left open where the match is weak. Expanded clones get a size class; other rows say once, few or many, or leave the size out.

clone_size j_call d_call v_call cdr3_aa cdr3_nt
few TRBJ2-1 TRBD2 TRBV6-5 CASSLGSSGIIEQFF TGTGCCAGCAGTTTGGGGTCTAGCGGGATTATCGAGCAGTTCTTC
NA TRBJ2-1 TRBD2 TRBV6-5 CASSPTGLVFVEQFF TGTGCCAGCAGTCCAACGGGACTAGTCTTTGTTGAGCAGTTCTTC
NA TRBJ2-3 TRBD1 TRBV18 CASSPVTGGGGDTQYF TGTGCCAGCTCACCTGTGACAGGGGGCGGCGGAGATACGCAGTATTTT
NA TRBJ2-7 TRBD1 TRBV7-9 CASSSAGDRGYEQYF TGTGCCAGCAGCTCCGCCGGGGACAGGGGTTACGAGCAGTACTTC
NA TRBJ1-2 TRBD1 TRBV5-4 CASSFGGQGNYGYTF TGTGCCAGCAGCTTCGGCGGACAGGGCAACTATGGCTACACCTTC
NA TRBJ1-2 NA TRBV28 CASRSSGGYTF TGTGCCAGCAGATCCAGTGGTGGCTACACCTTC
few TRBJ2-1 NA TRBV19 CASSVGAFNEQFF TGTGCCAGTAGTGTGGGGGCGTTTAATGAGCAGTTCTTC
NA TRBJ1-6 TRBD1 TRBV28 CALGGRGDSPLHF TGTGCTCTGGGGGGCAGGGGGGATTCACCCCTCCACTTT
NA TRBJ2-7 NA TRBV5-8 CASSLDWSSYEQYF TGTGCCAGCAGCTTAGACTGGAGCTCCTACGAGCAGTACTTC
NA TRBJ2-1 TRBD1 TRBV19 CATTKEQGVLNSYNEQFF TGTGCCACCACGAAAGAGCAGGGGGTACTAAACTCCTACAATGAGCAGTTCTTC
NA TRBJ2-2 TRBD1 TRBV2 CASSRQGANTGELFF TGTGCCAGCAGCCGACAGGGGGCCAACACCGGGGAGCTGTTTTTT
NA TRBJ1-4 NA TRBV30 CAWSGQPTRLFF TGTGCCTGGAGCGGACAGCCAACGCGACTGTTTTTT
NA TRBJ2-7 TRBD1 TRBV7-9 CASSAQGAREQYF TGTGCCAGCAGCGCACAGGGGGCGCGGGAGCAGTACTTC
NA TRBJ2-3 TRBD2 TRBV30 CAWNGLAGGHSDTQYF TGTGCCTGGAACGGACTAGCGGGAGGTCACTCAGATACGCAGTATTTT
NA TRBJ1-1 TRBD1 TRBV4-1 CASSQPGQQKNTEAFF TGCGCCAGCAGCCAACCGGGACAGCAAAAGAACACTGAAGCTTTCTTT
once TRBJ1-1 NA TRBV5-1 CASSLTAGGRTEAFF TGCGCCAGCAGCTTGACGGCGGGGGGGCGGACTGAAGCTTTCTTT
NA TRBJ2-7 TRBD1 TRBV28 CASMTGGVSYEQYF TGTGCCAGTATGACAGGGGGCGTCTCCTACGAGCAGTACTTC
NA TRBJ1-5 TRBD1 TRBV30 CAWSVPDRGRQPQHF TGTGCCTGGAGTGTCCCAGACAGGGGTCGGCAGCCCCAGCATTTT
NA TRBJ2-3 TRBD2 TRBV24-1 CATSVTSGRTDTQYF TGTGCCACCAGTGTTACTAGCGGACGCACAGATACGCAGTATTTT
NA TRBJ1-2 NA TRBV5-1 CASKSRTDNYGYTF TGCGCCAGCAAGTCCCGGACAGATAACTATGGCTACACCTTC
NA TRBJ1-6 NA TRBV28 CASSFYRGSSPLHF TGTGCCAGCAGTTTCTACAGAGGGAGTTCACCCCTCCACTTT
NA TRBJ1-4 TRBD1 TRBV2 CASTLQGLYEKLFF TGTGCCAGCACCTTACAGGGGTTGTATGAAAAACTGTTTTTT
NA TRBJ2-2 TRBD1 TRBV2 CASSGTGGRNTGELFF TGTGCCAGCAGTGGGACAGGGGGACGTAACACCGGGGAGCTGTTTTTT
NA TRBJ2-3 NA TRBV27 CASSLSLRTDTQYF TGTGCCAGCAGTTTAAGTCTCCGGACAGATACGCAGTATTTT
NA TRBJ2-2 NA TRBV7-2 CASSLSGSEWGELFF TGTGCCAGCAGCTTAAGTGGCTCGGAGTGGGGGGAGCTGTTTTTT
NA TRBJ1-2 TRBD1 TRBV7-2 CASSLETGTGPYGYTF TGTGCCAGCAGCTTAGAAACCGGGACAGGGCCATATGGCTACACCTTC
NA TRBJ1-2 NA TRBV18 CASSPAVSRGRDYGYTF TGTGCCAGCTCACCAGCAGTATCAAGGGGTAGGGACTATGGCTACACCTTC
NA TRBJ2-1 NA TRBV28 CASSFGSLWQFF TGTGCCAGCAGTTTTGGGAGCCTGTGGCAGTTCTTC
few TRBJ2-2 NA TRBV2 CASSESQVYGELFF TGTGCCAGCAGTGAAAGCCAGGTTTACGGGGAGCTGTTTTTT
NA TRBJ2-2 TRBD2 TRBV5-4 CASSNGLAGGPPPNTGELFF TGTGCCAGCAGCAATGGACTAGCGGGAGGGCCTCCTCCGAACACCGGGGAGCTGTTTTTT
NA TRBJ2-2 NA TRBV19 CASSLSGGNTGELFF TGTGCCAGTAGTTTGAGCGGAGGTAACACCGGGGAGCTGTTTTTT
NA TRBJ2-1 TRBD2 TRBV28 CASSFLLAGGEQFF TGTGCCAGCAGTTTTCTTCTAGCGGGAGGTGAGCAGTTCTTC
NA TRBJ2-2 TRBD2 TRBV27 CASRPGTSFSTGELFF TGTGCCAGCAGGCCCGGGACTAGCTTTTCCACCGGGGAGCTGTTTTTT
NA TRBJ1-1 NA TRBV5-6 CASSLTPRGNTEAFF TGTGCCAGCAGCTTGACCCCCAGGGGGAACACTGAAGCTTTCTTT
NA TRBJ2-2 NA TRBV18 CASTENTGELFF TGTGCCAGCACTGAGAACACCGGGGAGCTGTTTTTT
NA TRBJ2-3 NA TRBV27 CASSPTSGERVTDTQYF TGTGCCAGCAGTCCTACGTCAGGGGAGAGGGTCACAGATACGCAGTATTTT
NA TRBJ2-7 TRBD1 TRBV27 CASSSRDRTYEQYF TGTGCCAGCAGTTCCCGGGACAGGACCTACGAGCAGTACTTC
few TRBJ1-1 NA TRBV7-8 CASSLVVGGNTEAFF TGTGCCAGCAGCTTAGTCGTGGGGGGTAACACTGAAGCTTTCTTT
NA TRBJ1-6 NA TRBV27 CASRLGGRTSSYNSPLHF TGTGCCAGCAGGTTGGGGGGGCGGACGAGCTCCTATAATTCACCCCTCCACTTT
NA TRBJ1-5 TRBD1 TRBV3-1/TRBV3-2 CASSQGTGGPPNQPQHF TGTGCCAGCAGCCAAGGGACAGGCGGTCCTCCGAATCAGCCCCAGCATTTT
NA TRBJ1-5 TRBD1 TRBV28 CASSLTGGGQPQHF TGTGCCAGCAGCCTTACAGGGGGAGGTCAGCCCCAGCATTTT
NA TRBJ2-6 NA TRBV3-1/TRBV3-2 CASSQDTDNNVLTF TGTGCCAGCAGCCAAGATACGGACAACAACGTCCTGACTTTC
NA TRBJ2-7 TRBD2 TRBV7-2 CASSWTSASYEQYF TGTGCCAGCAGCTGGACTAGCGCATCGTACGAGCAGTACTTC
NA TRBJ2-1 TRBD1 TRBV29-1 CSVDRGLYNEQFF TGCAGCGTTGACAGGGGGCTCTACAATGAGCAGTTCTTC
NA TRBJ2-3 TRBD2 TRBV11-3 CASSKGSAGGGADTQYF TGTGCCAGCAGCAAAGGGTCGGCGGGAGGTGGGGCAGATACGCAGTATTTT
NA TRBJ1-3 NA TRBV7-2 CASSLGPAVSGNTIYF TGTGCCAGCAGCTTGGGGCCTGCCGTCTCTGGAAACACCATATATTTT
NA TRBJ1-2 NA TRBV3-1/TRBV3-2 CASSQEHRPNYGYTF TGTGCCAGCAGCCAAGAACACAGGCCTAACTATGGCTACACCTTC
once TRBJ1-1 NA TRBV12-5 CASGLVRGVDRLMNTEAFF TGTGCTAGTGGTTTGGTACGAGGGGTGGACAGACTAATGAACACTGAAGCTTTCTTT
NA TRBJ1-2 NA TRBV9 CASSPPRGGYTF TGTGCCAGCAGCCCCCCCAGGGGTGGCTACACCTTC
NA TRBJ1-4 NA TRBV19 CASSGRSQGGHEKLFF TGTGCCAGTAGTGGCCGGTCACAGGGTGGGCATGAAAAACTGTTTTTT
NA TRBJ1-6 NA TRBV4-2 CASSQAGWGLEGSPLHF TGTGCCAGCAGCCAAGCCGGTTGGGGGCTAGAGGGCTCACCCCTCCACTTT